One sample yielded the 30 T cell receptor beta chains listed below, sequenced in a study of OX40 agonist ivuxolimab in advanced cancers. The table came from immunoSEQ multiplex PCR; TCRdb's copy has only in-frame clones and leaves some out. Of tens of thousands of clones in the sample, just over 85% are singletons; the top ten hold about 2.2%. Sample: CD4+ or CD8+ T cells sorted from blood, taken in a trial of the OX40 agonist ivuxolimab. Receptors were obtained from an adult with an advanced solid tumor such as melanoma, head and neck, liver or kidney cancer.

The chain joins TRBV2 to TRBJ1-4, with D tentatively TRBD1 (6 bases). Germline CDR1 SNHLY, CDR2 FYNNEI. V lost 5 bases and J lost 0, with 10 bases in between. The CDR3 has 15 residues. As DNA, the CDR3 is TGTGCCAGCAGTCGGGGGCTCGCAACTAATGAAAAACTGTTTTTT. Translation gives CASSRGLATNEKLFF.

This chain joins TRBV9 and TRBJ2-7; D uncertain. The length of the CDR3 is 14 residues. In germline, CDR1 is SGDLS, CDR2 YYNGEE. V lost 4 bases to trimming and J lost 0 bases, with 11 bases between them. CDR3 DNA: TGTGCCAGCAGCCGTCATTCGGACTCCTACGAGCAGTACTTC. This codes for CASSRHSDSYEQYF.

Note on this clone: An end of the junction does not agree with germline; a read error may underlie this. The rearrangement uses TRBV20-1 and TRBJ2-1, with a weak D call TRBD2 (6 bases). Germline CDR1 DFQATT, CDR2 SNEGSKA (reference sequence). The CDR3 loop spans 10 amino acids. The CDR3 here is CSVLAEERFF. CDR3 in DNA: TGCAGTGTTTTAGCGGAAGAGCGGTTCTTC.

For this clone: The same CDR3 also results from other DNA sequences found in this sample. The chain employs TRBV18 and TRBJ1-3; no definite D call. V shed 3 bases and J shed 0 bases, with 12 bases lying between them. The germline V gene has CDR1 KGHSH and CDR2 LQKENI. There are 16 residues in the CDR3. CDR3 sequence: CASSPRREPSGNTIYF. In DNA form, the CDR3 reads TGTGCCAGCTCACCCCGCCGGGAACCCTCTGGAAACACCATATATTTT.

The chain recombines TRBV19 with TRBJ2-2, with D unresolved. Germline values: CDR1 LNHDA, CDR2 SQIVND (reference sequence). The CDR3 extends over 17 amino acids. Deletions cut 4 bases from V and 0 bases from J, with 15 bases between. CDR3 amino acids: CASSNQDAFANTGELFF. CDR3 coding DNA: TGTGCCAGTAGTAATCAGGACGCTTTCGCGAACACCGGGGAGCTGTTTTTT.

The table lists this clone with a few counts. The CDR3 protein is CASSLADGTNYGYTF. CDR3 nucleotides: TGTGCCAGCAGCTTAGCCGACGGTACTAACTATGGCTACACCTTC. The V and J genes are TRBV7-3 and TRBJ1-2; no clear D gene. Germline V gives CDR1 SGHTA, CDR2 FQGTGA. Between the trimmed V and J ends, which lost 2 bases and 0 bases, there was a span of 10 bases. This CDR3 spans 15 amino acids.

This clone was seen only once. V gene TRBV28 combines with J gene TRBJ1-4; D is uncertain. V gave up 7 bases and J gave up 0 bases, with 15 bases separating them. Germline V gives CDR1 MDHEN, CDR2 SYDVKM. The CDR3 length is 16 residues. The CDR3, as DNA: TGTGCCAGCACTTCCCTCCAACGCGCAACTAATGAAAAACTGTTTTTT. It is translated as CASTSLQRATNEKLFF.

This clone has just one count. Here the CDR3 DNA reads TGTGCCAGCAGTTTATCTGTAGGCAATGAGCAGTTCTTC. Protein: CASSLSVGNEQFF. This chain joins TRBV27 and TRBJ2-1; no reliable D call. CDR1 MNHEY and CDR2 SMNVEV come from the germline V gene (reference sequence). This CDR3 has 13 residues. V was cut by 0 bases and J by 6 bases, with 6 bases left in between.

In its sample, this clone was seen a few times. CDR3 coding DNA: TGTGCCAGCAGTTTGACAGGGGGTGGGCAAGAGACCCAGTACTTC. It is translated as CASSLTGGGQETQYF. The chain uses TRBV28 and TRBJ2-5, with 9 bases matching TRBD1. This CDR3 comprises 15 residues. Germline V gene data show CDR1 as MDHEN and CDR2 as SYDVKM. J was trimmed by 2 bases and V by 3 bases; bases with no gene match: 4.

The rearrangement uses TRBV5-1 and TRBJ1-3; a possible D gene is TRBD1 (6 bases). Trimming pared 5 bases from V and 1 base from J, leaving 10 bases between. This CDR3 spans 14 amino acids. CDR1 and CDR2 from the germline V gene are SGHRS and YFSETQ. The CDR3 coding sequence is TGCGCCAGCAGGATGGGGGCATCTGGAAACACCATATATTTT. It translates to CASRMGASGNTIYF.

This chain connects TRBV2 to TRBJ2-4; TRBD1 might be the D (6 bases). The CDR3 runs 10 residues. Germline-derived CDR1 and CDR2 are SNHLY and FYNNEI. The V gene lost 8 bases and the J gene lost 12 bases, with 11 bases spanning the gap. In DNA, the CDR3 is TGTGCCAGCGGGTGGGACACTCAGTACTTC. This codes for CASGWDTQYF.

The rearrangement uses TRBV12-2 and TRBJ2-3. TRBV12-2 is labeled a pseudogene. This CDR3 spans 16 amino acids. The CDR3 loop is CASRLAGTGPRDTQYF. CDR3 bases: TGTGCAAGTCGCTTAGCGGGCACGGGGCCCAGGGATACGCAGTATTTT.

This rearrangement joins TRBV5-4 to TRBJ2-6; D is possibly TRBD1 or TRBD2 (5 bases each). Deletions cut 3 bases from V and 4 bases from J, with 17 bases between. CDR1 is SGHNT, CDR2 YYREEE, per germline (reference sequence). The length of the CDR3 is 17 residues. The CDR3 sequence: CASSSKRGGEGANVLTF. CDR3 DNA sequence: TGTGCCAGCAGCTCAAAACGTGGGGGAGAGGGGGCCAACGTCCTGACTTTC.

This chain connects TRBV18 to TRBJ2-7; 10 bases map to TRBD1. With V trimmed by 3 bases and J by 4 bases, 3 bases remained unmatched. Germline loops: CDR1 KGHSH, CDR2 LQKENI. This CDR3 comprises 14 residues. This chain's CDR3 is CASSPRQGAYEQYF. The CDR3 DNA is TGTGCCAGCTCACCTCGACAGGGGGCGTACGAGCAGTACTTC.

The chain is built from TRBV18 and TRBJ1-4, with 9 bases aligning to TRBD1. CDR1 and CDR2 (germline): KGHSH, LQKENI. V lost 8 bases and J lost 4; bases outside the gene matches: 5. The CDR3 runs to 14 residues. In DNA, the CDR3 is TGTGCCAGCACGATGGACAGGGGTAATGAAAAACTGTTTTTT. Translated, it gives CASTMDRGNEKLFF.

The chain uses TRBV30 and TRBJ2-2, with 8 nucleotides matching TRBD1. The CDR3 extends over 15 amino acids. The V and J ends lost 2 bases and 6 bases, in that order; junction bases with no gene match: 8. Germline V gene data show CDR1 as GTSNPN and CDR2 as SVGIG (reference sequence). The CDR3 reads CAWSLLDRVAGELFF. CDR3 sequence (DNA): TGTGCCTGGAGTTTGCTGGACAGGGTTGCCGGGGAGCTGTTTTTT.

The chain joins TRBV2 to TRBJ1-1; 7 bases match TRBD1. The CDR3 extends over 15 amino acids. CDR1 and CDR2 (germline): SNHLY, FYNNEI. V shed 5 bases, J shed 1 base, and the junction held 7 bases outside the gene matches. CDR3 amino acids: CASSFSGTANTEAFF. As DNA, the CDR3 is TGTGCCAGCAGTTTCTCCGGGACAGCGAACACTGAAGCTTTCTTT.

This chain joins TRBV19 and TRBJ2-7, with TRBD1 matching 8 bases. Germline values: CDR1 LNHDA, CDR2 SQIVND (reference sequence). V lost 6 bases and J lost 1; bases outside the gene matches: 20. This CDR3 spans 19 amino acids. The CDR3 DNA reads TGTGCCAGTAGGAGAGAACCGACAGGGGAAGTAGGTTTTTCCTACGAGCAGTACTTC. The encoded protein is CASRREPTGEVGFSYEQYF.

The chain couples TRBV28 to TRBJ2-1, with D unclear. Looked up from germline, CDR1 is MDHEN and CDR2 is SYDVKM. This CDR3 comprises 15 residues. V lost 1 base, J lost 6 bases, and 13 bases lay in between. CDR3 region: CASSLFFRSVNEQFF. The CDR3 DNA follows: TGTGCCAGCAGTTTATTTTTTCGGTCTGTCAATGAGCAGTTCTTC.

The chain joins TRBV5-1 to TRBJ1-2, with a weak D call TRBD1 (5 bases). With 4 bases removed from V and 6 bases from J, the gap between germline ends came to 16 bases. The CDR3 runs to 14 residues. CDR1 and CDR2 from the germline V gene are SGHRS and YFSETQ. The CDR3 DNA reads TGCGCCAGCAGCCTGGGCGGGGGGTCGGATGGCTACACCTTC. Translating gives CASSLGGGSDGYTF.

The chain joins TRBV5-5 to TRBJ2-5; 8 bases map to TRBD2. The junction had 5 bases not matched to a gene; V was cut back by 5 bases and J by 2 bases. The CDR3 consists of 14 residues. The V gene's germline CDR1 is SGHKS and CDR2 YYEKEE (reference sequence). The CDR3 nucleotides are TGTGCCAGCAGAACACTAGCGGTTCAAGAGACCCAGTACTTC. This translates into CASRTLAVQETQYF.

The CDR3 region is CASSQNGRYNEQFF. CDR3 coding DNA: TGTGCCAGCAGCCAAAACGGCAGGTACAATGAGCAGTTCTTC. The gene calls are TRBV13 and TRBJ2-1; D is unresolved. Germline-derived CDR1 and CDR2 are PRHDT and FYEKMQ (reference sequence). The CDR3 runs to 14 residues. V lost 5 bases to trimming and J lost 4 bases, with 12 bases between them. Using reference TRBV13 and TRBJ2-1 for the parts outside the CDR3, the full variable domain is AAGVIQSPRHLIKEKRETATLKCYPIPRHDTVYWYQQGPGQDPQFLISFYEKMQSDKGSIPDRFSAQQFSDYHSELNMSSLELGDSALYFCASSQNGRYNEQFFGPGTRLTVL.

In this sample, this clone turned up a few times. The V gene is TRBV18, the J gene TRBJ1-1, with D unclear. CDR1 and CDR2 from the germline V gene are KGHSH and LQKENI. V lost 0 bases and J 1 base, leaving 6 bases between the germline ends. CDR3 length: 14 amino acids. CDR3 nucleotides: TGTGCCAGCTCACCACCGAACGGGAACACTGAAGCTTTCTTT. It yields the protein CASSPPNGNTEAFF.

The rearrangement links TRBV29-1 to TRBJ1-2; no firm D call. Germline V gene data show CDR1 as SQVTM and CDR2 as ANQGSEA. V was cut by 1 base and J by 0 bases, with 9 bases left in between. The CDR3 consists of 14 residues. The CDR3 coding sequence is TGCAGCGTTGAAGCCCTTGGAGCTAACTATGGCTACACCTTC. This codes for CSVEALGANYGYTF.

The chain has TRBV28 and TRBJ2-3, with D unclear. Germline loops: CDR1 MDHEN, CDR2 SYDVKM. V was clipped by 11 bases and J by 0 bases, with 12 bases between them. The CDR3 sequence is 13 residues long. The CDR3 region is CACRADSTDTQYF. CDR3 sequence (DNA): TGTGCCTGCCGGGCGGATAGCACAGATACGCAGTATTTT.

The rearrangement uses TRBV7-9 and TRBJ2-1; D remains ambiguous. The CDR3 runs to 15 residues. V was cut by 5 bases and J by 4 bases, with 15 bases left in between. The germline V gene has CDR1 SEHNR and CDR2 FQNEAQ (reference sequence). The CDR3 coding sequence is TGTGCCAGCAGCCCAGGTCGGTATAGGTACAATGAGCAGTTCTTC. It encodes CASSPGRYRYNEQFF.

The chain couples TRBV6-1 to TRBJ1-4; no firm D call. Germline V gene sequence: CDR1 MNHNS, CDR2 SASEGT. V lost 1 base, J lost 8 bases, and 11 bases lay in between. The CDR3 is made up of 14 amino acids. The CDR3 spells CASSEGAGEEKLFF. The CDR3 region has the DNA TGTGCCAGCAGTGAAGGGGCGGGAGAGGAAAAACTGTTTTTT.

The chain is built from TRBV7-8 and TRBJ2-7; D perhaps matches TRBD2 (5 bases). V was shortened by 1 base and J by 2 bases, with 9 bases between the two germline ends. The germline CDR1 and CDR2 sequences are SGHVS and FQNEAQ. This CDR3 is 14 amino acids long. The CDR3 DNA follows: TGTGCCAGCAGCTTAGGGGTTAGCGCCTACGAGCAGTACTTC. It specifies CASSLGVSAYEQYF.

The chain uses TRBV7-8 and TRBJ2-3, with 9 bases matching TRBD2. CDR1 and CDR2 (germline): SGHVS, FQNEAQ. The CDR3 spans 18 residues. The trim removed 5 bases at V and 0 bases at J, leaving 12 bases unmatched. Written as DNA, the CDR3 is TGTGCCAGCAGCCCCCGGGGTAGCGGGAGCCTTAGCACAGATACGCAGTATTTT. Translated, it gives CASSPRGSGSLSTDTQYF.

The V and J genes are TRBV9 and TRBJ2-1; 13 bases are shared with TRBD2. Germline values: CDR1 SGDLS, CDR2 YYNGEE. V dropped 3 bases and J dropped 6; count of bases not matched to a gene: 3. This CDR3 has 15 amino acids. CDR3 nucleotides: TGTGCCAGCAGCGAACTAGCGGGAGGGCGCAATGAGCAGTTCTTC. As protein: CASSELAGGRNEQFF.